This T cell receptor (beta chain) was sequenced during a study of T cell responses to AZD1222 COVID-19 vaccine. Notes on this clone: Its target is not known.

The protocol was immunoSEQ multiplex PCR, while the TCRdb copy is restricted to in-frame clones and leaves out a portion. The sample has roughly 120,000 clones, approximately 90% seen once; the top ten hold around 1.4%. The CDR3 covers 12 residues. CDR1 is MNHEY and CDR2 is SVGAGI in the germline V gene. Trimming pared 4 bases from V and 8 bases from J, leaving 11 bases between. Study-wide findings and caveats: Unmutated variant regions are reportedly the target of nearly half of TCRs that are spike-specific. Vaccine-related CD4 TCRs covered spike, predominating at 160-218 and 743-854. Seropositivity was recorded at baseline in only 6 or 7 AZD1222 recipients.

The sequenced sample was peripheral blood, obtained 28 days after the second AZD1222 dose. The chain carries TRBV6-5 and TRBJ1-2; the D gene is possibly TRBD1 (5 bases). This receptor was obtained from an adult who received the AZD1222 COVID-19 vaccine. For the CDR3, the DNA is TGTGCCAGCAGTTTCCCAGGGATGGGCTACACCTTC. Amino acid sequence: CASSFPGMGYTF.